Listed below are T cell receptor beta chains from one sample, sequenced in a study of beta chain features in type 1 diabetes. Here immunoSEQ multiplex PCR was the method, and the copy in TCRdb shows in-frame clones only, minus some. Of 300,000 to 350,000 clones listed, 7% to 9% were seen once; the top ten hold 0.44%. Sequenced material: central memory CD4+ T cells from blood. Receptors originate from a woman under 30 in good health. The CDR3 runs from the conserved cysteine through the conserved F or W. Fields, in order: D gene, V gene, J gene, clone size, CDR3 length, CDR3 DNA, CDR3 protein. A D gene is named only where the DNA matches it firmly. Some rows mark clone size as missing; the rest say once, few, many or name a class of expanded clone.

.	TRBV14	TRBJ1-5	.	13	TGTGCCAGCAGCCAAGATCATAATCAGCCCCAGCATTTT	CASSQDHNQPQHF
.	TRBV27	TRBJ2-5	.	13	TGTGCCAGCAGTCCCCAGAACCAAGAGACCCAGTACTTC	CASSPQNQETQYF
.	TRBV6-6	TRBJ1-2	few	13	TGTGCCAGCAGAGACCAGGGACGTGGTGGCTACACCTTC	CASRDQGRGGYTF
.	TRBV6-5	TRBJ2-2	many	15	TGTGCCAGCAGTTTTCGGGGGCGGGGCACCGGGGAGCTGTTTTTT	CASSFRGRGTGELFF
.	TRBV23-1	TRBJ2-1	.	17	TGCGCCGCAAGACCCGCGGCGACGGGAAGGCCCACCAATGAGCAGTTCTTC	CAARPAATGRPTNEQFF
.	TRBV7-2	TRBJ1-4	few	14	TGTGCCAGCAGCTTACCCACAGTACGCGAAAAACTGTTTTTT	CASSLPTVREKLFF
.	TRBV7-9	TRBJ2-1	.	15	TGTGCCAGCAGCTTAGGTGCTAGCGTCTACAATGAGCAGTTCTTC	CASSLGASVYNEQFF
.	TRBV6-6	TRBJ2-2	.	14	TGTGCCAGCATTCGCAGCCCGAACACCGGGGAGCTGTTTTTT	CASIRSPNTGELFF
.	TRBV29-1	TRBJ2-7	few	11	TGCAGCGTTGTTCGGGACTACGAGCAGTACTTC	CSVVRDYEQYF
.	TRBV28	TRBJ1-4	few	12	TGTGCCAGCAACTCCTTGGATGAAAAACTGTTTTTT	CASNSLDEKLFF
.	TRBV7-9	TRBJ2-5	many	17	TGTGCCAGCAGCTCGTACGCCGCGGACTTGGTGGAAGAGACCCAGTACTTC	CASSSYAADLVEETQYF
TRBD1	TRBV6-4	TRBJ1-2	.	15	TGTGCCAGCAGTGACTCTGGCGGGACAGGGGACGGCTACACCTTC	CASSDSGGTGDGYTF
.	TRBV25-1	TRBJ2-7	.	13	TGTGCCAGCAGTGATTTCGTATCCTACGAGCAGTACTTC	CASSDFVSYEQYF
.	TRBV7-2	TRBJ2-3	many	14	TGTGCCAGCAGCTTCTGGGCAGCCACAGATACGCAGTATTTT	CASSFWAATDTQYF
.	TRBV11-2	TRBJ1-5	few	15	TGTGCCAGCAGCCAAGGAAGGGCTTCCGAGGGACCCCAGCATTTT	CASSQGRASEGPQHF
.	TRBV9	TRBJ1-2	many	17	TGTGCCAGCAGCGTATACCCGGTGGGGGCGGGCGACTATGGCTACACCTTC	CASSVYPVGAGDYGYTF
.	TRBV4-2	TRBJ2-1	.	15	TGTGCCAGCAGCCACCGATCAACGCGGAACAATGAGCAGTTCTTC	CASSHRSTRNNEQFF
TRBD1	TRBV18	TRBJ2-4	few	16	TGTGCCAGCTCACTATGGGGACAGGGCACCAAAAACATTCAGTACTTC	CASSLWGQGTKNIQYF
TRBD2	TRBV7-2	TRBJ2-5	.	17	TGTGCCAGCAGCCACAGAGGACTAGCGGGCTCTCGAGAGACCCAGTACTTC	CASSHRGLAGSRETQYF
TRBD1	TRBV18	TRBJ1-1	few	14	TGTGCCAGCTCCCCGGACAGGGGGAACACTGAAGCTTTCTTT	CASSPDRGNTEAFF
.	TRBV18	TRBJ2-1	few	13	TGTGCCAGCTCACCTCCCTCCTACAATGAGCAGTTCTTC	CASSPPSYNEQFF
TRBD2	TRBV9	TRBJ2-5	few	14	TGTGCCAGCAGCCCCGGGAGGGCGAGGGAGACCCAGTACTTC	CASSPGRARETQYF
TRBD2	TRBV28	TRBJ2-1	.	14	TGTGCCAGCAGGCCGCTAGCGGGAGTGTATGAGCAGTTCTTC	CASRPLAGVYEQFF
TRBD2	TRBV15	TRBJ2-5	.	18	TGTGCCACCAGCAGAGATGGCGGAGCGGGAGGTCCCGTTAAGGAGCAGTACTTC	CATSRDGGAGGPVKEQYF
.	TRBV6-5	TRBJ2-7	.	16	TGTGCCAGCAGTTATCTCCCCTCGGGACCAGCCTACGAGCAGTACTTC	CASSYLPSGPAYEQYF
.	TRBV11-2	TRBJ2-7	.	16	TGTGCCAGCAGCTTATCCGGCGGTATTGTCAGAATCGAGCAGTACTTC	CASSLSGGIVRIEQYF
TRBD2	TRBV4-3	TRBJ2-3	few	13	TGCGCCAGCAGCAAGCGGGGGGTGGATACGCAGTATTTT	CASSKRGVDTQYF
.	TRBV27	TRBJ2-2	once	16	TGTGCCAGCAGTTTATTCACAGGGCGTCTCACCGGGGAGCTGTTTTTT	CASSLFTGRLTGELFF
.	TRBV9	TRBJ1-2	.	14	TGTGCCAGCAGCGTAGATCACAGGGACTATGGCTACACCTTC	CASSVDHRDYGYTF
TRBD2	TRBV7-3	TRBJ2-1	many	16	TGTGCCAGCAGCCGATCTGGACTAGCGGGGTACAATGAGCAGTTCTTC	CASSRSGLAGYNEQFF
.	TRBV28	TRBJ1-2	few	11	TGTGCCAGCATGGCAGGTCGCGGCTACACCTTC	CASMAGRGYTF
.	TRBV29-1	TRBJ2-5	.	11	TGCAGCGTGGGACGCCAAGAGACCCAGTACTTC	CSVGRQETQYF
TRBD1	TRBV5-6	TRBJ1-2	.	17	TGTGCCAGCAGCTCACGGGACAGGGGGCCCCCGGGCTATGGCTACACCTTC	CASSSRDRGPPGYGYTF
.	TRBV15	TRBJ2-3	few	12	TGTGCCACCAGCAGAGTGGACCAGACGCAGTATTTT	CATSRVDQTQYF
.	TRBV7-2	TRBJ2-5	few	15	TGTGCCAGCAGCCAATTCCCCCGAGGAAGAGAGACCCAGTACTTC	CASSQFPRGRETQYF
.	TRBV11-2	TRBJ2-1	few	15	TGTGCCAGCAGCTTAGAGGGTATGGGGGTGGGCGAGCAGTTCTTC	CASSLEGMGVGEQFF
.	TRBV7-8	TRBJ2-7	once	17	TGTGCCAGCAGCTCCCTTCGATTCGCAGGAGAGGCCTACGAGCAGTACTTC	CASSSLRFAGEAYEQYF
.	TRBV4-3	TRBJ2-1	.	16	TGCGCCAGCAGCCAAGCGGGAGTTTCTTCCTACAATGAGCAGTTCTTC	CASSQAGVSSYNEQFF
TRBD2	TRBV2	TRBJ2-5	.	15	TGTGCCAGCGGCGGGGCTAGCGGGGCCCAAGAGACCCAGTACTTC	CASGGASGAQETQYF
.	TRBV5-1	TRBJ1-1	.	14	TGCGCCAGCAGCTTGGAGGGAGGAAACACTGAAGCTTTCTTT	CASSLEGGNTEAFF
TRBD1	TRBV28	TRBJ2-5	.	11	TGTGCCAGCAGAGATACAGGGGATCAGTACTTC	CASRDTGDQYF
.	TRBV5-1	TRBJ2-1	.	15	TGCGCCAGCAGGAAGGACCCCCTACTAGGGAATGAGCAGTTCTTC	CASRKDPLLGNEQFF
TRBD1	TRBV5-1	TRBJ2-6	few	18	TGCGCCAGCAGCTTCGCCGGGACAGGGGGCTCTGGGGCCAACGTCCTGACTTTC	CASSFAGTGGSGANVLTF
.	TRBV5-6	TRBJ1-2	.	14	TGTGCCAGCAGCCCAGACCGGGGGGCAGGCGGCTACACCTTC	CASSPDRGAGGYTF
TRBD1	TRBV7-2	TRBJ1-3	.	14	TGTGCCAGCAGCGAACAGGGGGGTGGAAACACCATATATTTT	CASSEQGGGNTIYF
.	TRBV7-9	TRBJ2-1	few	16	TGTGCCAGCAGCTCGCAGACAGGACCCCTCGTAGATGAGCAGTTCTTC	CASSSQTGPLVDEQFF
.	TRBV9	TRBJ1-3	.	15	TGTGCCAGCAGCGGAGACAGGACCTCTGGAAACACCATATATTTT	CASSGDRTSGNTIYF
TRBD1	TRBV27	TRBJ2-7	few	13	TGTGCCAGCAGACGGGACAGCTCCTACGAGCAGTACTTC	CASRRDSSYEQYF
TRBD2	TRBV2	TRBJ2-5	few	15	TGTGCCAGCGGTGGACTAGGGGTGGGCGAAGAGACCCAGTACTTC	CASGGLGVGEETQYF
TRBD2	TRBV9	TRBJ2-3	.	15	TGTGCCAGCGGTTTAGCGGGAGAGTTCACAGATACGCAGTATTTT	CASGLAGEFTDTQYF
TRBD2	TRBV7-2	TRBJ2-2	few	14	TGTGCCAGCAGCCCGGGAGGAACGACCGGGGAGCTGTTTTTT	CASSPGGTTGELFF
.	TRBV5-4	TRBJ2-2	few	19	TGTGCCAGCAGCTTGGCCCTAGGATCCGGGACTCTGAACACCGGGGAGCTGTTTTTT	CASSLALGSGTLNTGELFF
TRBD1	TRBV28	TRBJ1-4	few	14	TGTGCCAGCAGTGGACAGGGGAGACGAGAAAAACTGTTTTTT	CASSGQGRREKLFF